The 24 T cell receptor beta chains below all came from one sample that was sequenced in a study of cytomegalovirus exposure and HLA in healthy donors. 13 Jbeta primers and 60 Vbeta primers were used for the PCR. Using immunoSEQ multiplex PCR, the repertoire was profiled, and TCRdb retains in-frame clones only, with some absent. The sample has 110,000 to 150,000 clones, about 74% seen once; the top ten hold around 4.7%. The specimen was PBMCs. Receptors were obtained from a young man in good health and CMV-seropositive.

The chain is built from TRBV5-1 and TRBJ1-2; D remains unclear. Trimming took 0 bases from V and 0 from J, leaving 6 bases between them. The CDR3 is 14 amino acids. Germline-derived CDR1 and CDR2 are SGHRS and YFSETQ. CDR3 nucleotide sequence: TGCGCCAGCAGCTTGGACGGAGCTAACTATGGCTACACCTTC. This codes for CASSLDGANYGYTF.

The V and J genes are TRBV5-1 and TRBJ2-5; TRBD1 matches at 9 bases. Germline values: CDR1 SGHRS, CDR2 YFSETQ. CDR3 size: 13 residues. V lost 3 bases and J lost 4; bases outside the gene matches: 1. CDR3 DNA sequence: TGCGCCAGCAGCTCACAGGGGGCAGAGACCCAGTACTTC. Translating gives CASSSQGAETQYF. Complete variable domain (other parts from reference TRBV5-1 and TRBJ2-5): KAGVTQTPRYLIKTRGQQVTLSCSPISGHRSVSWYQQTPGQGLQFLFEYFSETQRNKGNFPGRFSGRQFSNSRSEMNVSTLELGDSALYLCASSSQGAETQYFGPGTRLLVL.

The genes are TRBV19 and TRBJ2-7; D may be TRBD2 (7 bases). Germline-derived CDR1 and CDR2 are LNHDA and SQIVND (reference sequence). The ends were cut back, 5 bases at V and 2 bases at J, with 16 bases in the middle. The CDR3 is 15 residues long. The DNA of the CDR3 is TGTGCCAGTAGTCGGGAGGACAGTCCTACCTACGAGCAGTACTTC. Protein product: CASSREDSPTYEQYF.

The gene calls are TRBV9 and TRBJ1-2, with a possible D match to TRBD1 (6 bases). Per germline, CDR1 SGDLS and CDR2 YYNGEE. V was cut by 3 bases and J by 2 bases, with 11 bases left in between. The CDR3 totals 14 residues. The CDR3 region has the DNA TGTGCCAGCAGCGCCCAGGGGACCAACTATGGCTACACCTTC. This sequence encodes CASSAQGTNYGYTF.

The chain carries TRBV5-1 and TRBJ2-2, with 8 bases that match TRBD1. Germline trimming cut 9 bases from V and 1 base from J; bases unmatched to any gene: 8. Germline V gene sequence: CDR1 SGHRS, CDR2 YFSETQ. The CDR3 has 15 amino acids. Here the CDR3 DNA reads TGCGCCACCCCACTCGGGACAGGGAACACCGGGGAGCTGTTTTTT. Residues: CATPLGTGNTGELFF.

This clone was detected only a few times. The chain uses TRBV5-1 and TRBJ1-1; D remains unclear. CDR1 and CDR2 (germline): SGHRS, YFSETQ. V lost 1 base and J lost 4, with 8 bases in between. The CDR3 has 13 amino acids. The CDR3 sequence: CASSLMEGTEAFF. In nucleotides, the CDR3 is TGCGCCAGCAGCTTGATGGAGGGCACTGAAGCTTTCTTT.

This chain joins TRBV20-1 and TRBJ2-7; D gene uncertain. Between the trimmed V and J ends, which lost 3 bases and 4 bases, there was a span of 7 bases. Germline V gene lookup returns CDR1 DFQATT and CDR2 SNEGSKA (reference sequence). This CDR3 spans 11 amino acids. The DNA for the CDR3 is TGCAGTGCTAGGAGAAGATACGAGCAGTACTTC. Protein product: CSARRRYEQYF.

V and J are TRBV19 and TRBJ1-4; D ambiguous. Germline V gene sequence: CDR1 LNHDA, CDR2 SQIVND (reference sequence). V was shortened by 5 bases and J by 7 bases, with 11 bases between the two germline ends. The length of the CDR3 is 13 residues. The CDR3 region is CASSLGGAEKLFF. The CDR3 bases are TGTGCCAGTAGTCTGGGAGGTGCTGAAAAACTGTTTTTT.

The chain joins TRBV4-3 to TRBJ2-3; D might be TRBD1 (5 bases). Germline V gene data show CDR1 as LGHNA and CDR2 as YSLEER. CDR3 length: 16 residues. V dropped 0 bases and J dropped 1 base, with 11 bases sitting between them. The CDR3 DNA reads as TGCGCCAGCAGCCAAGATAGGACAACCCGCACAGATACGCAGTATTTT. Its translation: CASSQDRTTRTDTQYF.

The table lists this clone with a count of one. The rearrangement joins TRBV5-1 to TRBJ2-7; D is perhaps TRBD2 (6 bases). Trimming pared 0 bases from V and 7 bases from J, leaving 17 bases between. The CDR3 has 15 residues. CDR1 is SGHRS, CDR2 YFSETQ, per germline. CDR3 residues: CASSLDGRREEEQYF. The CDR3 DNA reads TGCGCCAGCAGCTTGGACGGACGGAGGGAGGAGGAGCAGTACTTC.

The chain uses TRBV19 and TRBJ1-5; 7 positions agree with TRBD1. With 11 bases clipped from V and 1 base from J, the junction kept 8 bases outside the gene matches. Germline V gene data show CDR1 as LNHDA and CDR2 as SQIVND (reference sequence). This CDR3 has 14 amino acids. The CDR3 here is CAARQGKSNQPQHF. The CDR3 DNA sequence: TGTGCCGCAAGACAGGGCAAAAGCAATCAGCCCCAGCATTTT.

The V call is TRBV2, the J call TRBJ2-7, with D maybe TRBD2 (6 bases). The CDR3 covers 13 residues. CDR1 is SNHLY and CDR2 is FYNNEI in the germline V gene. V lost 1 base and J 8 bases, leaving 12 bases between the germline ends. CDR3 DNA sequence: TGTGCCAGCAGTGAAGGACTAGGGGTACAGCAGTACTTC. Translation gives CASSEGLGVQQYF.

The V and J genes are TRBV27 and TRBJ2-1, with TRBD2 matching over 12 bases. Germline assignment: CDR1 MNHEY and CDR2 SMNVEV (reference sequence). Trimming took 7 bases from V and 9 from J; bases not matched to a gene: 7. There are 14 residues in the CDR3. This chain's CDR3 is CASTTSGGHREQFF. The CDR3 nucleotides are TGTGCCAGCACGACTAGCGGGGGCCACCGTGAGCAGTTCTTC.

The chain joins TRBV28 to TRBJ2-7; weak D call: TRBD2 (5 bases). This CDR3 region has 12 residues. Germline CDR1 reads MDHEN; CDR2 reads SYDVKM. V gave up 6 bases and J gave up 5 bases, with 11 bases separating them. The CDR3 DNA is TGTGCCAGCAGCGAGGGCGCGAACGAGCAGTACTTC. Translation: CASSEGANEQYF.

This chain links TRBV7-9 with TRBJ2-7; tentative D call: TRBD1 (5 bases). Germline CDR1 SEHNR, CDR2 FQNEAQ (reference sequence). The CDR3 runs to 12 residues. V lost 4 bases and J 3 bases, leaving 7 bases between the germline ends. CDR3 in amino acids: CASSSGFYEQYF. The CDR3 nucleotides read TGTGCCAGCAGCTCAGGGTTCTACGAGCAGTACTTC. Based on the CDR3 plus reference TRBV7-9 and TRBJ2-7, the full variable domain is DTGVSQNPRHKITKRGQNVTFRCDPISEHNRLYWYRQTLGQGPEFLTYFQNEAQLEKSRLLSDRFSAERPKGSFSTLEIQRTEQGDSAMYLCASSSGFYEQYFGPGTRLTVT.

This clone was recorded a few times. The V call is TRBV6-6, the J call TRBJ2-7, with no clear D. The germline V gene encodes CDR1 MNHNY and CDR2 SVGAGI (reference sequence). Trimming removed 0 bases at V and 2 bases at J, with 11 bases between. This CDR3 has 15 residues. DNA of the CDR3: TGTGCCAGCAGTTACTCGGCCATATCAACCTACGAGCAGTACTTC. Protein: CASSYSAISTYEQYF.

CDR3 sequence (DNA): TGTGCCAGCACCAACAGTTTCACTGAAGCTTTCTTT. The encoded protein is CASTNSFTEAFF. The gene calls are TRBV9 and TRBJ1-1; D is undetermined. Trimming took off 6 bases at V and 4 bases at J, with 10 bases between the two ends. The CDR3 runs 12 residues. Germline CDR1 and CDR2: SGDLS and YYNGEE.

This clone was counted many times. The chain joins TRBV6-5 to TRBJ1-1, with 7 bases identical to TRBD1. The CDR3 covers 14 residues. Germline trimming cut 7 bases from V and 4 bases from J; bases unmatched to any gene: 9. Germline values: CDR1 MNHEY, CDR2 SVGAGI. The CDR3 coding sequence is TGTGCCAGCACCCAGACAGGGTTCGGCACTGAAGCTTTCTTT. It translates to CASTQTGFGTEAFF.

J is TRBJ2-7 and V is TRBV6-6; a possible D gene is TRBD2 (5 bases). Germline CDR1 and CDR2: MNHNY and SVGAGI (reference sequence). V was clipped by 2 bases and J by 3 bases, with 11 bases between them. This CDR3 has 14 residues. In nucleotides, the CDR3 is TGTGCCAGCAGTTACGGGTATGAGGGCTACGAGCAGTACTTC. Protein: CASSYGYEGYEQYF.

The rearrangement links TRBV5-6 to TRBJ2-1, with D perhaps TRBD2 (6 bases). V dropped 6 bases and J dropped 6 bases, with 13 bases sitting between them. The germline V gene has CDR1 SGHDT and CDR2 YYEEEE. This CDR3 region has 13 residues. The CDR3 DNA reads TGTGCCAGCACCCCCCCCGGGGGCAATGAGCAGTTCTTC. Encoded protein: CASTPPGGNEQFF.

The chain joins TRBV15 to TRBJ1-1; no clear D gene. This CDR3 region has 12 residues. With 0 bases removed from V and 7 bases from J, the gap between germline ends came to 6 bases. Germline-derived CDR1 and CDR2 are LNHNV and YYDKDF (reference sequence). The CDR3: CATSRDFGEAFF. The CDR3 nucleotides are TGTGCCACCAGCAGAGATTTCGGTGAAGCTTTCTTT.

J is TRBJ1-2 and V is TRBV18, with 7 nucleotides matching TRBD1. CDR1 is KGHSH, CDR2 LQKENI, per germline. The CDR3 length is 17 residues. The trim removed 3 bases at V and 0 bases at J, leaving 10 bases unmatched. CDR3 nucleotide sequence: TGTGCCAGCTCACCTCCGGGACAGACTGACACTAACTATGGCTACACCTTC. Protein product: CASSPPGQTDTNYGYTF.

Comment on this clone: A read error may produce the germline difference seen at one junction end. Other DNA sequences in this specimen translate into the identical CDR3. In nucleotides, the CDR3 is TGTGCCAGCAGCTCGCAGGGGGCAACTAACGAAAAACTGTTTTTT. This gives the protein CASSSQGATNEKLFF. The V gene is TRBV7-8, the J gene TRBJ1-4; 8 bases are a match to TRBD1. Germline CDR1 and CDR2: SGHVS and FQNEAQ. The CDR3 spans 15 residues.

There are a few counts of this clone. V usage is TRBV6-5 and J usage is TRBJ2-6, with D tentatively TRBD2 (6 bases). The CDR3 is made up of 16 amino acids. Germline CDR1 MNHEY, CDR2 SVGAGI. V was shortened by 4 bases and J by 1 base, with 11 bases between the two germline ends. CDR3 sequence reads: CASSSGTLSGANVLTF. The CDR3, as DNA: TGTGCCAGCAGTTCCGGGACTTTGTCTGGGGCCAACGTCCTGACTTTC.